The rows below give T cell receptor beta chains drawn from one sample of a study of blood T cell repertoires in COVID-19. Some clones are missing from TCRdb's copy, which holds only in-frame ones; the method was immunoSEQ multiplex PCR. The sample has approximately 110,000 clones; over 75% are singletons. The sample consisted of peripheral blood. Source of these receptors: a man aged 65 to 85 with active or convalescent COVID-19. Each CDR3 is given with its conserved first and last residue. Fields, in order: D gene, V gene, clone size, J gene, CDR3 protein, CDR3 DNA. The D gene is left open where the match is weak. Expanded clones get a size class; other rows say once, few or many, or leave the size out.

TRBD1	TRBV4-1	.	TRBJ1-6	CASSYRDRVDNSSLHF	TGCGCCAGCAGCTACCGGGACAGGGTCGATAATTCATCCCTCCACTTT
TRBD1	TRBV5-4	few	TRBJ2-7	CASSSDRAEQYF	TGTGCCAGCAGCTCGGACAGGGCCGAGCAGTACTTC
TRBD2	TRBV11-2	.	TRBJ2-5	CASSSPRLAGQETQYF	TGTGCCAGCAGCTCTCCCCGACTAGCGGGCCAAGAGACCCAGTACTTC
.	TRBV18	.	TRBJ1-2	CASSPVLQEYGYTF	TGTGCCAGCTCACCAGTTTTACAGGAATATGGCTACACCTTC
.	TRBV10-1	few	TRBJ1-1	CASSEQSNTEAFF	TGCGCCAGCAGTGAACAGTCGAACACTGAAGCTTTCTTT
TRBD1	TRBV18	.	TRBJ1-5	CASSSTGKQPQHF	TGTGCCAGCTCATCGACAGGGAAGCAGCCCCAGCATTTT
TRBD1	TRBV5-1	.	TRBJ2-5	CASSLMGQGETQYF	TGCGCCAGCAGCCTGATGGGACAGGGGGAGACCCAGTACTTC
TRBD1	TRBV9	.	TRBJ1-4	CASSAPGQGPNEKLFF	TGTGCCAGCAGCGCCCCGGGACAGGGTCCAAATGAAAAACTGTTTTTT
.	TRBV18	once	TRBJ1-1	CASSQNSIGAFF	TGTGCCAGCTCCCAAAACTCAATCGGAGCTTTCTTT
.	TRBV6-5	.	TRBJ1-1	CASSQAGVLNTEAFF	TGTGCCAGCAGCCAAGCGGGGGTATTGAACACTGAAGCTTTCTTT
.	TRBV6-5	.	TRBJ1-4	CASSYDTRNEKLFF	TGTGCCAGCAGTTATGACACCCGGAATGAAAAACTGTTTTTT
TRBD1	TRBV6-5	few	TRBJ2-4	CASSSPGQRAKNIQYF	TGTGCCAGCAGTTCACCGGGACAGAGAGCCAAAAACATTCAGTACTTC
.	TRBV6-5	.	TRBJ1-2	CASSSLQGRGGNTF	TGTGCCAGCAGTTCCCTACAGGGAAGGGGAGGGAACACCTTC
.	TRBV19	.	TRBJ1-4	CASSISIQIPEKLFF	TGTGCCAGTAGTATTTCAATACAGATTCCTGAAAAACTGTTTTTT
.	TRBV2	.	TRBJ1-4	CASSEAGGRLNEKLFF	TGTGCCAGCAGTGAAGCTGGCGGCCGACTTAATGAAAAACTGTTTTTT
.	TRBV2	.	TRBJ2-2	CASRVGGDTGELFF	TGTGCCAGCAGAGTAGGAGGGGACACCGGGGAGCTGTTTTTT
.	TRBV2	.	TRBJ1-2	CASKGEGRAGYTF	TGTGCCAGCAAAGGGGAAGGGCGTGCTGGCTACACCTTC
TRBD1	TRBV27	.	TRBJ1-6	CASSLSYGDSYNSPLHF	TGTGCCAGCAGTTTATCTTACGGGGACAGCTATAATTCACCCCTCCACTTT
.	TRBV11-2	.	TRBJ2-5	CASSLDRGSQETQYF	TGTGCCAGCAGCTTAGACCGTGGGAGCCAAGAGACCCAGTACTTC
.	TRBV5-1	.	TRBJ1-6	CASSSRGQGNNSPLHF	TGCGCCAGCAGCTCCAGGGGCCAGGGGAATAATTCACCCCTCCACTTT
.	TRBV6-1	.	TRBJ1-2	CASSEASRGYGYTF	TGTGCCAGCAGTGAAGCGTCCAGGGGCTATGGCTACACCTTC
.	TRBV2	.	TRBJ2-7	CASSQGTWEQYF	TGTGCCAGCAGCCAGGGTACTTGGGAGCAGTACTTC
TRBD1	TRBV15	once	TRBJ2-3	CATSRVGRGRTDTQYF	TGTGCCACCAGCAGAGTGGGCAGGGGGAGAACAGATACGCAGTATTTT
.	TRBV10-3	.	TRBJ1-5	CAISEREGRGSNQPQHF	TGTGCCATCAGTGAGAGGGAGGGCAGGGGTAGCAATCAGCCCCAGCATTTT
TRBD1	TRBV2	.	TRBJ1-4	CASSEARQGDEKLFF	TGTGCCAGCAGTGAGGCCCGACAGGGAGATGAAAAACTGTTTTTT
TRBD1	TRBV6-4	.	TRBJ2-7	CASSDPTRDRANEEQYF	TGTGCCAGCAGTGACCCGACCCGGGACAGGGCGAATGAAGAGCAGTACTTC
TRBD2	TRBV4-2	.	TRBJ2-6	CASSPEPGLAGGGSGANVLTF	TGTGCCAGCAGCCCAGAGCCCGGACTAGCGGGGGGCGGGTCTGGGGCCAACGTCCTGACTTTC
TRBD1	TRBV6-4	.	TRBJ1-2	CASSNPGTGYGYTF	TGTGCCAGCAGTAACCCCGGGACAGGCTATGGCTACACCTTC
.	TRBV19	.	TRBJ2-2	CASSKAVTGELFF	TGTGCCAGTAGTAAGGCGGTCACCGGGGAGCTGTTTTTT
TRBD2	TRBV10-3	.	TRBJ2-3	CAISERSGGRTDTQYF	TGTGCCATCAGTGAGAGATCGGGGGGGCGGACAGATACGCAGTATTTT
.	TRBV11-2	few	TRBJ1-1	CASSPVPGGEAFF	TGTGCCAGCAGCCCCGTACCCGGGGGAGAAGCTTTCTTT
.	TRBV5-1	.	TRBJ2-2	CACSGQMNTGELFF	TGCGCCTGCTCCGGACAGATGAACACCGGGGAGCTGTTTTTT